Following are 28 T cell receptor beta chains from one sample sequenced in a study of blood T cell repertoires in COVID-19. Clones were read by immunoSEQ multiplex PCR, and TCRdb kept only the in-frame ones, dropping some. The sample carries about 97,000 clones, approximately 82% recorded once. The specimen was peripheral blood. The receptors stem from a man in his 70s with acute or convalescent COVID-19.

This chain uses TRBV10-1 with TRBJ2-1; 7 positions agree with TRBD1. This CDR3 has 15 residues. Looked up from germline, CDR1 is WNHNN and CDR2 is SYGVQD (reference sequence). Trimming at V came to 6 bases and at J to 2 bases, leaving 7 bases not matched to a gene. The CDR3 DNA follows: TGCGCCAGCAGGGGGGACAGTACCCCCTACAATGAGCAGTTCTTC. The encoded protein is CASRGDSTPYNEQFF.

This rearrangement joins TRBV18 to TRBJ2-2; TRBD1 is a possible D gene (5 bases). The CDR3 totals 15 residues. Germline-derived CDR1 and CDR2 are KGHSH and LQKENI. V lost 0 bases and J lost 2, with 7 bases in between. CDR3 nucleotides: TGTGCCAGCTCACCACCAGGGGTAAACACCGGGGAGCTGTTTTTT. Translated, it gives CASSPPGVNTGELFF.

This chain links TRBV5-1 with TRBJ2-2; tentative D call: TRBD2 (7 bases). V was pared by 5 bases and J by 4 bases, with 9 bases between. The CDR3 loop spans 13 amino acids. The germline V gene has CDR1 SGHRS and CDR2 YFSETQ. The CDR3 sequence is CASRGGATGELFF. CDR3 coding DNA: TGCGCCAGCAGAGGGGGGGCCACCGGGGAGCTGTTTTTT.

The chain joins TRBV15 to TRBJ2-7, with D hard to call. Germline values: CDR1 LNHNV, CDR2 YYDKDF (reference sequence). This CDR3 has 13 amino acids. Trimming left V 1 base short and J 6 bases short, with 10 bases between. The CDR3 here is CATSRGARLEQYF. The CDR3 DNA sequence: TGTGCCACCAGCAGAGGAGCGAGGCTCGAGCAGTACTTC. Supplemented by reference TRBV15 and TRBJ2-7, the full variable domain reads DAMVIQNPRYQVTQFGKPVTLSCSQTLNHNVMYWYQQKSSQAPKLLFHYYDKDFNNEADTPDNFQSRRPNTSFCFLDIRSPGLGDTAMYLCATSRGARLEQYFGPGTRLTVT.

This chain joins TRBV3-1 (or the pseudogene TRBV3-2) and TRBJ2-2; 10 bases are shared with TRBD1. The CDR3 is made up of 17 amino acids. Germline V gene data show CDR1 as LGHDT and CDR2 as YNNKEL (reference sequence). With V trimmed by 2 bases and J by 0 bases, 3 bases remained unmatched. CDR3: CASSQTGTGANTGELFF. In DNA, the CDR3 is TGTGCCAGCAGCCAAACCGGGACAGGGGCGAACACCGGGGAGCTGTTTTTT.

The V and J genes are TRBV6-6 and TRBJ1-2; D call uncertain. This CDR3 contains 15 residues. Germline V gene data show CDR1 as MNHNY and CDR2 as SVGAGI (reference sequence). Trimming pared 2 bases from V and 5 bases from J, leaving 15 bases between. The CDR3 reads CASSYRQRPNYGYTF. CDR3 nucleotide sequence: TGTGCCAGCAGTTACCGGCAGCGTCCAAATTATGGCTACACCTTC.

This chain uses TRBV7-2 with TRBJ2-5; 7 nucleotides align to TRBD2. The V and J ends lost 1 base and 1 base, in that order; junction bases with no gene match: 9. The germline V gene has CDR1 SGHTA and CDR2 FQGNSA. The CDR3 sequence is 17 residues long. The CDR3 coding sequence is TGTGCCAGCAGCTTAGTGTCTGGTAGCGGGCCCCAAGAGACCCAGTACTTC. Protein sequence: CASSLVSGSGPQETQYF.

The chain combines TRBV2 with TRBJ1-5; 7 bases line up with TRBD1. Per germline, CDR1 SNHLY and CDR2 FYNNEI. The V segment lost 2 bases and the J segment 1 base; nucleotides outside the gene matches: 14. The CDR3 length is 19 residues. As DNA, the CDR3 is TGTGCCAGCAGTGAACGTTCGCCCTTAGGGGACAGAAGCAATCAGCCCCAGCATTTT. Its translation: CASSERSPLGDRSNQPQHF.

The DNA of the CDR3 is TGTGCCAGTAGTTTCGCTAGCTCCTATAATTCACCCCTCCACTTT. It translates to CASSFASSYNSPLHF. The rearrangement uses TRBV19 and TRBJ1-6; D gene uncertain. V lost 5 bases to trimming and J lost 0 bases, with 8 bases between them. The CDR3 length is 15 residues. Germline V lookup: CDR1 LNHDA, CDR2 SQIVND (reference sequence).

This clone was found once. The chain uses TRBV6-1 and TRBJ2-1, with 11 bases fitting TRBD2. Germline CDR1 and CDR2: MNHNS and SASEGT. This CDR3 comprises 16 residues. The ends lost 3 bases at V and 1 base at J; junction bases unmatched: 2. CDR3 DNA: TGTGCCAGCAGTGACCTAGCGGGGGGATCCTACAATGAGCAGTTCTTC. Amino acid sequence: CASSDLAGGSYNEQFF.

This chain links TRBV7-8 with TRBJ2-3; TRBD1 might be the D (6 bases). V was clipped by 5 bases and J by 0 bases, with 18 bases between them. Looked up from germline, CDR1 is SGHVS and CDR2 is FQNEAQ. This CDR3 has 17 amino acids. CDR3 region: CASSVTPGHPSTDTQYF. The DNA for the CDR3 is TGTGCCAGCAGCGTGACTCCGGGACATCCCAGCACAGATACGCAGTATTTT.

The rearrangement uses TRBV19 and TRBJ2-1, with D tentatively TRBD1 (5 bases). Germline assignment: CDR1 LNHDA and CDR2 SQIVND (reference sequence). The CDR3 consists of 15 residues. The V gene lost 3 bases and the J gene lost 1 base, with 10 bases spanning the gap. The CDR3 DNA sequence: TGTGCCAGTAGTATGACAGAGTTGTCCTACAATGAGCAGTTCTTC. Protein sequence: CASSMTELSYNEQFF.

This clone has more than one count but fewer than ten. The rearrangement uses TRBV2 and TRBJ1-6, with no clear D. Germline V CDR1 and CDR2: SNHLY, FYNNEI. V was clipped by 7 bases and J by 6 bases, with 7 bases between them. This CDR3 region has 12 residues. CDR3 in amino acids: CASTSGNSPLHF. The DNA for the CDR3 is TGTGCCAGCACCAGCGGTAATTCACCCCTCCACTTT.

This clone showed up just a few times. The CDR3: CASSQDGNRGGGYTF. In nucleotides, the CDR3 is TGCGCCAGCAGCCAAGATGGGAACAGGGGCGGAGGCTACACCTTC. The rearrangement joins TRBV4-1 to TRBJ1-2, with 7 bases identical to TRBD1. CDR1 MGHRA and CDR2 YSYEKL come from the germline V gene. The ends lost 0 bases at V and 8 bases at J; junction bases unmatched: 9. The CDR3 is 15 amino acids.

The chain has TRBV9 and TRBJ2-2; 11 bases line up with TRBD2. The V gene's germline CDR1 is SGDLS and CDR2 YYNGEE. Trimming at V came to 0 bases and at J to 5 bases, leaving 15 bases not matched to a gene. This CDR3 region has 20 residues. The CDR3 sequence is CASSVGAGRTSGRLTGELFF. The CDR3 DNA reads TGTGCCAGCAGCGTAGGGGCAGGTCGGACTAGCGGGCGGTTGACCGGGGAGCTGTTTTTT.

V usage is TRBV30 and J usage is TRBJ2-3; TRBD2 might be the D (5 bases). Germline lookup yields CDR1 GTSNPN and CDR2 SVGIG (reference sequence). Trimming pared 3 bases from V and 1 base from J, leaving 8 bases between. There are 13 residues in the CDR3. CDR3 region: CAWSPEGTDTQYF. The DNA for the CDR3 is TGTGCCTGGAGCCCGGAGGGCACAGATACGCAGTATTTT. Filled out from reference TRBV30 and TRBJ2-3, the complete variable domain reads SQTIHQWPATLVQPVGSPLSLECTVEGTSNPNLYWYRQAAGRGLQLLFYSVGIGQISSEVPQNLSASRPQDRQFILSSKKLLLSDSGFYLCAWSPEGTDTQYFGPGTRLTVL.

This sequence joins TRBV18 and TRBJ2-2, with 9 bases aligning to TRBD1. The germline V gene has CDR1 KGHSH and CDR2 LQKENI. J gave up 2 bases and V 1 base, and 2 bases lay outside the gene matches. This CDR3 is built from 16 residues. The CDR3 sequence is CASSPQGQGNTGELFF. The CDR3 bases are TGTGCCAGCTCACCACAGGGACAGGGCAACACCGGGGAGCTGTTTTTT.

This rearrangement joins TRBV5-8 to TRBJ1-5, with a weak D call TRBD1 (5 bases). CDR3 length equals 15 residues. In germline, CDR1 is SGHTS, CDR2 YDEGEE. V dropped 4 bases and J dropped 10 bases, with 21 bases sitting between them. The CDR3 loop reads CASSPGRGIPEPQHF. The CDR3 DNA is TGTGCCAGCAGCCCGGGGCGGGGTATACCAGAACCCCAGCATTTT.

This clone was seen a handful of times. The chain carries TRBV7-8 and TRBJ1-2; 12 bases align to TRBD1. The CDR3 length is 15 residues. Germline assignment: CDR1 SGHVS and CDR2 FQNEAQ. Trimming cost V 0 bases and J 8 bases; bases outside gene matches: 4. The CDR3 coding sequence is TGTGCCAGCAGCTTAGCCGGGACAGGGGGCGGCGGCTACACCTTC. Translating gives CASSLAGTGGGGYTF.

The chain has TRBV30 and TRBJ2-7, with TRBD2 as a possible D gene (6 bases). This CDR3 region has 13 residues. V was cut by 3 bases and J by 3 bases, with 12 bases left in between. Germline V gene lookup returns CDR1 GTSNPN and CDR2 SVGIG (reference sequence). The CDR3 nucleotides read TGTGCCTGGAGCCCGGGACTCCGCTACGAGCAGTACTTC. As protein: CAWSPGLRYEQYF.

V gene TRBV7-8 combines with J gene TRBJ1-2; TRBD1 might be the D (5 bases). Per the germline V gene, CDR1 is SGHVS and CDR2 is FQNEAQ. There are 14 residues in the CDR3. With 7 bases removed from V and 8 bases from J, the gap between germline ends came to 20 bases. The DNA for the CDR3 is TGTGCCAGCACAGACGGGGGGTTTAACAGAGGCTACACCTTC. Translation gives CASTDGGFNRGYTF.

In this sample, this clone turned up once. The V gene is TRBV9, the J gene TRBJ1-3; a weak D match, TRBD1 (6 bases). Germline lookup yields CDR1 SGDLS and CDR2 YYNGEE. Trimming pared 4 bases from V and 8 bases from J, leaving 19 bases between. The CDR3 runs to 15 residues. The CDR3 DNA reads TGTGCCAGCAGCTTAGACCAGGGGATGGGTGACACCATATATTTT. Amino acids: CASSLDQGMGDTIYF.

This chain joins TRBV7-9 and TRBJ1-1, with 10 positions matching TRBD1. This CDR3 comprises 15 residues. V shed 6 bases and J 3 bases; nucleotides not matched to a gene: 7. From germline, CDR1 is SEHNR and CDR2 FQNEAQ (reference sequence). The DNA for the CDR3 is TGTGCCAGCAGACGTGGGACAGGGGTAGACACTGAAGCTTTCTTT. It codes for CASRRGTGVDTEAFF.

The chain carries TRBV6-5 and TRBJ1-1; 9 positions match TRBD1. Germline V gene data show CDR1 as MNHEY and CDR2 as SVGAGI. Losses at the gene ends were 0 bases for V and 5 bases for J; bases not matched to a gene: 4. CDR3 size: 15 residues. The CDR3 reads CASSYSMTGGTEAFF. The CDR3 DNA sequence: TGTGCCAGCAGTTACTCGATGACAGGGGGGACTGAAGCTTTCTTT.

The V and J genes are TRBV2 and TRBJ1-1; 8 nucleotides agree with TRBD1. Unmatched junction bases numbered 11, after V lost 8 bases and J lost 3 bases. CDR3 length: 15 residues. Germline assignment: CDR1 SNHLY and CDR2 FYNNEI. In DNA, the CDR3 is TGTGCCAGCGCGGACAGGGAAATAGAGGACACTGAAGCTTTCTTT. It specifies CASADREIEDTEAFF. The full variable domain, rest sourced from reference TRBV2 and TRBJ1-1, is EPEVTQTPSHQVTQMGQEVILRCVPISNHLYFYWYRQILGQKVEFLVSFYNNEISEKSEIFDDQFSVERPDGSNFTLKIRSTKLEDSAMYFCASADREIEDTEAFFGQGTRLTVV.

This rearrangement joins TRBV15 to TRBJ1-4; no clear D gene. Trimming took off 8 bases at V and 3 bases at J, with 13 bases between the two ends. This CDR3 contains 14 residues. Germline-derived CDR1 and CDR2 are LNHNV and YYDKDF (reference sequence). The CDR3 nucleotides read TGTGCCACCGCCCAGCGGGGTTCTAATGAAAAACTGTTTTTT. Amino acids: CATAQRGSNEKLFF. Drawing the rest from reference TRBV15 and TRBJ1-4, the complete variable domain is DAMVIQNPRYQVTQFGKPVTLSCSQTLNHNVMYWYQQKSSQAPKLLFHYYDKDFNNEADTPDNFQSRRPNTSFCFLDIRSPGLGDTAMYLCATAQRGSNEKLFFGSGTQLSVL.

This sequence joins TRBV7-2 and TRBJ1-3, with TRBD1 matching 9 bases. V shed 3 bases, J shed 0 bases, and the junction held 9 bases outside the gene matches. The CDR3 consists of 18 residues. CDR1 and CDR2 from the germline V gene are SGHTA and FQGNSA. DNA of the CDR3: TGTGCCAGCAGCTTTACGATCCGGGACAGGGACTCTGGAAACACCATATATTTT. As protein: CASSFTIRDRDSGNTIYF.

Written as DNA, the CDR3 is TGTGCCTGGACCTATTCGGACAGGGCCTATAATTCACCCCTCCACTTT. Encoded protein: CAWTYSDRAYNSPLHF. The chain carries TRBV30 and TRBJ1-6, with TRBD1 identical over 8 bases. With 4 bases clipped from V and 2 bases from J, the junction kept 7 bases outside the gene matches. Germline assignment: CDR1 GTSNPN and CDR2 SVGIG (reference sequence). The CDR3 runs to 16 residues. Supplemented by reference TRBV30 and TRBJ1-6, the full variable domain reads SQTIHQWPATLVQPVGSPLSLECTVEGTSNPNLYWYRQAAGRGLQLLFYSVGIGQISSEVPQNLSASRPQDRQFILSSKKLLLSDSGFYLCAWTYSDRAYNSPLHFGNGTRLTVT.